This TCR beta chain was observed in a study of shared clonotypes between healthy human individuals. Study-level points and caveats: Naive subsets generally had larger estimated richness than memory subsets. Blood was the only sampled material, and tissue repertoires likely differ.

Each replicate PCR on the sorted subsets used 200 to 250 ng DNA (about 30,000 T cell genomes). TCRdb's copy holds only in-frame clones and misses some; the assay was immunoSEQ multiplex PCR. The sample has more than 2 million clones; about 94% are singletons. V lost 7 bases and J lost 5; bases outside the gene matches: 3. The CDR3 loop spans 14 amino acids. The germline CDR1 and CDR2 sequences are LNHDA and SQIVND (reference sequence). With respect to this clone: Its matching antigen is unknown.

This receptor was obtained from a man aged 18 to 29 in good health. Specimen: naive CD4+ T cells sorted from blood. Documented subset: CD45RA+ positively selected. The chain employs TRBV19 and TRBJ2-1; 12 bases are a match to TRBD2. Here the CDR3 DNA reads TGTGCCAGTAAGGGACTAGCGGGTGACAATGAGCAGTTCTTC. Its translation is CASKGLAGDNEQFF.